The source of this T cell receptor beta chain is a study of cytomegalovirus exposure and HLA in healthy donors (dated by TCRdb to between 2016 and 2019). Turning to the overall study: According to an earlier analysis of several hundred of the donors, some 180 million T cells yielded 120 million or so unique TCR beta sequences and 276 Gb of sequence data. An early release that covered fewer than 750 HLA-typed donors contained approximately 300 gigabases of sequencing data and 80 million or so unique TCR sequences. Of the 300 to 450 genotyped donors, 80% to 90% were placed in the genetic ancestry cluster associated with self-reported Caucasian donors. The study aimed to test whether signatures of past pathogen exposure could be identified by cataloging public T cell receptors. Using immunosequencing, the study profiled T cell repertoires from approximately 700 subjects and related those repertoires to cytomegalovirus serostatus. Besides the first cohort of about 730 subjects, a separate validation cohort made up of over 100 different subjects was used. To predict cytomegalovirus infection status, the study brought together high-throughput TCR immunosequencing, statistical association of individual TCRs with disease status, and machine learning. In a later analysis, previously published TCR beta repertoires from 550 to 750 donors were re-analyzed and high-resolution HLA genotyping was added so that TCR occurrence patterns could be studied. In the later analysis, no new phenotypic data were used to find candidate immune exposures; instead, reliance was placed on TCR beta sequences and their occurrence across donors. To decide whether each TCR beta V gene segment behaved as functional or pseudogenic, an earlier analysis of fewer than 750 of the donors relied on high-throughput TCR beta sequencing. Donor age, sex, ethnicity and CMV serostatus were compiled alongside the repertoire data. A later genetic analysis used genome-wide SNP genotypes for about three fifths of the 666 donors, treating that subset as a discovery cohort. Every repertoire in the discovery cohort had been generated on one and the same sequencing platform. HLA typing covered class I and class II loci at four-digit resolution. The number of donors typed differed by locus, with about 629-630 for A, B, C, DRB1 and DQB1, around 560 for DQA1, nearly 610 for DPA1, and some 450 for DPB1. Roughly 5 DR-DQ haplotypes were handled as single units for association and clustering, since linkage in the cohort was strong. Among some 400 genotyped donors of the cohort, an average of approximately 220,000 unique TCR beta nucleotide sequences was sequenced per donor, of which approximately 18% were non-productive.

Study-wide conclusions, independent of this receptor: A later analysis found that HLA-associated TCR beta chains were more clonally expanded and had lower generation probabilities than equally common non-associated chains. Because counts were too low, under 20 rarely observed V segments, including chromosome 9 orphons, were left out of the earlier analysis of roughly 600 of the donors. According to a later analysis, parvovirus B19, influenza, CMV and Epstein-Barr virus appeared linked to several top co-occurrence clusters. At a false discovery rate of 0.05, a later analysis linked some 18,000 TCR beta sequences to specific HLA alleles. A cluster of highly shared sequence variants was judged likely to represent a technical artifact of the sequencing pipeline. Because the 87-base-pair reads could not distinguish some IMGT-functional V segments, including TRBV6-2 and TRBV6-3, those segments were excluded. A later analysis found that most CMV-associated TCR beta chains appeared HLA-restricted, with HLA associations seemingly driven largely by CMV exposure. In a later analysis, TCR association rates were found to vary across HLA loci, with the most associated TCRs seen for DRB1 alleles and the fewest for HLA-C alleles. In a later genetic analysis, a missense DCLRE1C variant was associated with V-gene and J-gene trimming of TCR beta chains, and the association was replicated in an independent cohort. When HLA alleles, especially DR and DQ, strongly co-occurred, attributing TCR associations to individual alleles was difficult. Compared with the roughly 700-donor mean, donors in an Asian-associated ancestry cluster had fewer N-insertions in productive TCRs, according to a later genetic analysis. While some public TCRs were present in many individuals, most TCR sequences turned up only very rarely across donors. Because HLA typing was unavailable for some donors at each locus, only the typed subset was used in association tests. The authors suggested that the approach could potentially be generalized to other disease states and immunological phenotypes. In both the original and validation cohorts, the classifier was reported to diagnose cytomegalovirus status with high specificity and sensitivity. Presence/absence analyses assumed roughly uniform sequencing depth across donors, an assumption that may not hold. The study gave a list of about 150 TCR beta chains associated with cytomegalovirus. Only TCR beta chains were sequenced in this cohort, and the absence of alpha or paired-chain data limited detectable features. Correlated functional status among segregating V segments might reflect linkage disequilibrium, but an unknown experimental factor could not be ruled out. An earlier analysis of approximately 540 of the donors showed that most TCR beta V segments appeared in productive rearrangements either about 87% or about 30% of the time, which broadly matched IMGT annotations. In vitro tests confirmed that a few of the cytomegalovirus-associated TCR beta chains recognize cytomegalovirus antigens. A further reported finding was that TCR beta sequences accurately predicted the HLA-A and HLA-B alleles for most subjects in the first cohort. CMV serostatus was the only immune exposure information available for the cohort.

The cohort comprised 670 or so healthy bone marrow donors. At the time of sampling, every cohort member was nominally healthy, though immune exposures that went unrecorded were likely present. The donor tested CMV seronegative, placing the donor among the 300 to 450 seronegative members of the cohort. Each donor provided a peripheral blood sample, and peripheral blood mononuclear cells were used for TCR beta sequencing. The Qiagen DNeasy Blood Extraction Kit was used to extract genomic DNA from the blood cell samples. According to the germline V gene, CDR1 reads SGDLS and CDR2 reads YYNGEE. Trimming removed 4 bases from V and 0 bases from J, leaving 14 bases between the germline ends. The CDR3 starts with the cysteine, ends with the phenylalanine, and has 15 residues. The DNA shown is the 45-base CDR3, in frame from base 1. Details on this clone: The antigen it recognizes is unknown. Base qualities are missing; no much larger clone stands one base away.

Library preparation employed the immunoSEQ multiplex PCR assay. The multiplex PCR relied on a mix of 60 forward primers for TCR Vbeta segments and 13 reverse primers for TCR Jbeta segments. A multiplex PCR assay on genomic DNA amplified the CDR3 region of rearranged TCR beta genes. On the Illumina HiSeq System, the amplified TCR beta libraries were sequenced as 87-base-pair reads. The authors processed their data as follows. A later analysis counted approximately 76 million unique TCR beta chains across the 650 to 700 repertoires, and some 11 million of these chains were shared by at least two donors. To remove PCR and sequencing errors, raw reads were error-corrected and collapsed into unique sequences using a nearest-neighbor algorithm that merged closely related sequences. Alignment of CDR3 sequences to IMGT reference sequences was used to assign V, D and J gene segments. For a sequence to be retained, a match of at least six nucleotides to both a V gene segment and a J gene segment was required. Rearrangements were called productive when the CDR3 lacked stop codons and stayed in frame with V and J; all others were non-productive. Following IMGT convention, CDR3 was defined as the stretch from the second conserved V-encoded cysteine to the conserved J-encoded phenylalanine. The earlier analysis of some 540 of the donors excluded any sequence lacking an unambiguous match to a single V gene segment. An earlier analysis of 500 to 600 of the donors classified V segments as functional when productive rearrangements were above 56.7% and as segregating when the standard deviation between donors was above 5%. A statistical classification framework was built for diagnosing cytomegalovirus status from the catalog of TCR beta chain sequences. V and J gene assignment, in a later analysis, came from comparing TCR nucleotide sequences with IMGT/GENE-DB human TR gene sequences. A later analysis assigned CDR3 sequences and most-parsimonious VDJ recombination scenarios with the TCRdist pipeline. In a later analysis, each TCR beta chain was defined by its CDR3 amino acid sequence together with its V-gene family, and reads without a unique V-gene family were excluded. A later analysis removed several hundred highly shared, low-generation-probability nucleotide sequences to deal with suspected cross-contamination and a sequencing artifact. For each public chain, a later analysis derived a clonal expansion index from normalized ranks of inferred template counts within each repertoire. In a later analysis, generation probabilities were computed using a VDJ recombination model fitted to out-of-frame rearrangements, and the results were checked against IGoR. In a later analysis, hypergeometric tests were used to score TCR-TCR, TCR-HLA and TCR-CMV co-occurrence, with a repertoire-size bias correction applied to TCR pairs. To estimate false discovery rates, a later analysis permuted the HLA or CMV assignments 20 times. In a later analysis, co-occurring TCRs were grouped using DBSCAN, and TCRdist sequence similarity was added for clustering within HLA-allele-positive subsets. For co-occurrence clustering, repertoires with fewer than 30,000 or more than 120,000 public chains were excluded, along with 4 to 6 repertoires with anomalous nucleotide sharing. TCRdb obtained this table from immuneACCESS and retained in-frame rearrangements with V and J assigned. These tables miss some clones; where compared with another copy, unresolved V genes account for less than half of the shortfall, and the remainder is unexplained. V and J calls and clone size are copied from that table; D and trimming were computed from the DNA. For this sample the table gives around 100,000 clones, of which around 61% were detected only once. The top ten hold 2% to 2.5% of the sample.

The sample was PBMCs. This TCR derives from a woman aged 25-40 years in good health and CMV-seronegative. In this chain, TRBV9 is recombined with TRBJ2-7, with a weak D call of TRBD2 (6 bases match). The CDR3 here reads CASSTSGESSYEQYF. The sequence in DNA is TGTGCCAGCAGCACCTCGGGGGAAAGCTCCTACGAGCAGTACTTC.